The clone carrying this T cell receptor (beta chain) was recorded only once. These data belong to a study of CD8+ T cells in alopecia areata. This CDR3 spans 14 amino acids. Germline CDR1 reads MGHRA; CDR2 reads YSYEKL. V gave up 2 bases and J gave up 5 bases, with 12 bases separating them. cDNA prepared by RNA extraction and subsequent reverse transcription served as the template for sequencing. TCRdb keeps only in-frame clones here, not all; method: immunoSEQ multiplex PCR. The sample holds 35,000 to 45,000 clones; more than 90% are singletons and the top ten take 18%. Treatment denoted: oral pan-JAK inhibitor, 5-10 mg twice daily.

Sequencing used CD8+ T cells sorted from blood, obtained at week 24, from a patient treated with tofacitinib. The V call is TRBV4-1, the J call TRBJ2-5; weak D call: TRBD2 (5 bases). The sequence derives from a human donor with alopecia areata. CDR3 protein: CASSQPREVETQYF. DNA of the CDR3: TGCGCCAGCAGCCAACCCCGGGAAGTTGAGACCCAGTACTTC.